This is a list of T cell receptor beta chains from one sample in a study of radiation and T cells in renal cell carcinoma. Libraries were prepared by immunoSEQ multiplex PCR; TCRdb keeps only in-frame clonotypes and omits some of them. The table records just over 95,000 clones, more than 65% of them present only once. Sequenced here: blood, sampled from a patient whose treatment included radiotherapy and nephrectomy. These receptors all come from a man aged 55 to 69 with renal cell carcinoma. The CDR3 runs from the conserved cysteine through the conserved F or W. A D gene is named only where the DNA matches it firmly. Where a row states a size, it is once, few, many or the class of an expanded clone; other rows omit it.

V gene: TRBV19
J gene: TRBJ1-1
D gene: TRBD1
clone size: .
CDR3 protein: CASRTRDRDGAFF
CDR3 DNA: TGTGCCAGTAGGACCCGGGACAGGGACGGAGCTTTCTTT

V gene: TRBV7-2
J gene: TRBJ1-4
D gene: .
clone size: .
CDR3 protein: CASSLVDGNEKLFF
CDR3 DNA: TGTGCCAGCAGCTTAGTGGACGGTAATGAAAAACTGTTTTTT

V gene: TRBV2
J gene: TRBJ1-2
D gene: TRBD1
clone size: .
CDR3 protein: CASSEGQGIRSYGYTF
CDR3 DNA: TGTGCCAGCAGTGAAGGACAGGGAATACGGTCATATGGCTACACCTTC

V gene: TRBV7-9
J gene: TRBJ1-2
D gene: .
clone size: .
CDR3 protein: CASSLRREDYGYTF
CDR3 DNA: TGTGCCAGCAGCTTAAGACGGGAAGACTATGGCTACACCTTC

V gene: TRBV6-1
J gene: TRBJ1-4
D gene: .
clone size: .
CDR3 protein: CASSEQGPRAFNEKLFF
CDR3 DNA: TGTGCCAGCAGTGAACAGGGCCCCCGAGCCTTTAATGAAAAACTGTTTTTT

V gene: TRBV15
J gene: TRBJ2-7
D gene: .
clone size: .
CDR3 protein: CATSPRTARSYEQYF
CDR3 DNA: TGTGCCACCAGCCCCCGGACAGCACGCTCCTACGAGCAGTACTTC

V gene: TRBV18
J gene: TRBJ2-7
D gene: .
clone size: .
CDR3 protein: CASSPDSYEQYF
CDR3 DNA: TGTGCCAGCTCACCTGATTCCTACGAGCAGTACTTC

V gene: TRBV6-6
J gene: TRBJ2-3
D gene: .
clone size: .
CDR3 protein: CASSPPGTDTQYF
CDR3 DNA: TGTGCCAGCAGTCCACCCGGCACAGATACGCAGTATTTT

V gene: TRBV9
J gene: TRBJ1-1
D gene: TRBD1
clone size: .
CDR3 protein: CASSAGTGGMNTEAFF
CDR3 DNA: TGTGCCAGCAGCGCCGGGACAGGGGGGATGAACACTGAAGCTTTCTTT

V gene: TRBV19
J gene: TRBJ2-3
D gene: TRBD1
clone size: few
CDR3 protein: CASRQQGQADTQYF
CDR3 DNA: TGTGCCAGTAGGCAACAGGGGCAGGCAGATACGCAGTATTTT

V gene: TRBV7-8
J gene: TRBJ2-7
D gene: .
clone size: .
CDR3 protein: CASSLAGEQYF
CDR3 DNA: TGTGCCAGCAGCTTAGCGGGCGAGCAGTACTTC

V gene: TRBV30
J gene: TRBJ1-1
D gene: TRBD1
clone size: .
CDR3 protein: CAWSVPSTGGGTEAFF
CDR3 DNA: TGTGCCTGGAGTGTCCCGTCGACAGGGGGGGGCACTGAAGCTTTCTTT

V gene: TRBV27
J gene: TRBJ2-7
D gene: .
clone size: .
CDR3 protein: CASSIRRIGTFYEQYF
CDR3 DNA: TGTGCCAGCAGTATCCGCCGCATAGGCACCTTCTACGAGCAGTACTTC

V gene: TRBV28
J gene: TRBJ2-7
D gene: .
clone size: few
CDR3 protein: CASSPTLYYEQYF
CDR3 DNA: TGTGCCAGCAGTCCCACCTTATACTACGAGCAGTACTTC

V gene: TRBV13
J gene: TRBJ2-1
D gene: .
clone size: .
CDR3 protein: CASSLGGFQRGDEQFF
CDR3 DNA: TGTGCCAGCAGCTTAGGGGGGTTCCAGCGAGGCGATGAGCAGTTCTTC

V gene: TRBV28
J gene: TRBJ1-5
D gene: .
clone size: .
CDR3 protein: CASSFGGSGNQPQHF
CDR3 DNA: TGTGCCAGCAGTTTTGGGGGTTCGGGCAATCAGCCCCAGCATTTT

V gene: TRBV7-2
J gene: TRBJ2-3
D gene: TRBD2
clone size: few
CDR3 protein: CASSSRSGSGDTQYF
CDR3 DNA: TGTGCCAGCAGCTCCCGTAGCGGGAGTGGGGATACGCAGTATTTT

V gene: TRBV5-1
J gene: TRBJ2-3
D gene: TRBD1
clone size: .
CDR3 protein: CASSLVGGQGSEDTQYF
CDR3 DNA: TGCGCCAGCAGCTTGGTAGGGGGACAGGGATCGGAAGATACGCAGTATTTT

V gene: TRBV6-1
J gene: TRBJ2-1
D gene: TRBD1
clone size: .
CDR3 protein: CASSVRGQGAFSEQFF
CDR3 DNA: TGTGCCAGCAGTGTACGGGGACAGGGGGCGTTTAGTGAGCAGTTCTTC

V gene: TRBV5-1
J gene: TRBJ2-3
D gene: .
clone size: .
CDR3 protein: CASSLGRESGGTDTQYF
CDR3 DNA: TGCGCCAGCAGCTTGGGAAGGGAATCCGGGGGCACAGATACGCAGTATTTT

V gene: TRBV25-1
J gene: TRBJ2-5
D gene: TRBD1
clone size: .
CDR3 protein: CASMGYRGDQETQYF
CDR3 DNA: TGTGCCAGCATGGGGTACAGGGGCGATCAAGAGACCCAGTACTTC

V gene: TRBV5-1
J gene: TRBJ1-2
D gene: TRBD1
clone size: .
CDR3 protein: CASSLDGTVYYGYTF
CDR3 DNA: TGCGCCAGCAGCTTGGACGGGACAGTGTACTATGGCTACACCTTC

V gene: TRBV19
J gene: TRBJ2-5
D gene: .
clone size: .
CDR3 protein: CASSTLPLQETQYF
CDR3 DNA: TGTGCCAGTAGTACCCTGCCCCTTCAAGAGACCCAGTACTTC

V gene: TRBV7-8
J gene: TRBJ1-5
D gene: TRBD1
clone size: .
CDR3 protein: CASSLGAHRGNQPQHF
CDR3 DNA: TGTGCCAGCAGCTTAGGGGCGCACAGGGGTAATCAGCCCCAGCATTTT

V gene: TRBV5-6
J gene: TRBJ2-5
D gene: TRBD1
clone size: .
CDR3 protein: CASSLGQGGTQYF
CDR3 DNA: TGTGCCAGCAGCTTAGGACAGGGCGGGACCCAGTACTTC

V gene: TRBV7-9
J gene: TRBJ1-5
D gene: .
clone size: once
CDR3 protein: CASSTGRGGSNQPQHF
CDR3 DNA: TGTGCCAGCAGCACAGGGCGGGGGGGAAGCAATCAGCCCCAGCATTTT

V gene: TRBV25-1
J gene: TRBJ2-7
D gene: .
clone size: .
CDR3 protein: CASRVGRARIYEQYF
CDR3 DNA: TGTGCCAGCAGGGTAGGGCGGGCTAGGATCTACGAGCAGTACTTC

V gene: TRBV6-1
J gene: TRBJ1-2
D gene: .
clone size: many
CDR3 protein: CASTLRAGSFYGYTF
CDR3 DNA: TGTGCCAGCACCCTCCGGGCAGGGTCTTTCTATGGCTACACCTTC

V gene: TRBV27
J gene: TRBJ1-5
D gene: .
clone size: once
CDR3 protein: CASSLKWHQPQHF
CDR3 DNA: TGTGCCAGCAGTTTAAAGTGGCATCAGCCCCAGCATTTT

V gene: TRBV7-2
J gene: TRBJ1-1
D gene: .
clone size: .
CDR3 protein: CASSLQGLYPEAFF
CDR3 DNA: TGTGCCAGCAGCCTTCAGGGCCTGTACCCTGAAGCTTTCTTT

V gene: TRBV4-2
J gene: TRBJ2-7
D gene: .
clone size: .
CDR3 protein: CASSQTTLSSYEQYF
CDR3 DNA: TGTGCCAGCAGCCAGACAACCCTCAGCTCCTACGAGCAGTACTTC

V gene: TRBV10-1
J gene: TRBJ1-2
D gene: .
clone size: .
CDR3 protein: CASSESGTPYGYTF
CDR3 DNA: TGCGCCAGCAGTGAGTCCGGGACGCCCTATGGCTACACCTTC

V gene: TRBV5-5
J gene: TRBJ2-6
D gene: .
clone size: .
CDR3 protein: CASSLVPGSSGANVLTF
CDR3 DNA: TGTGCCAGCAGCTTGGTACCGGGAAGCTCTGGGGCCAACGTCCTGACTTTC

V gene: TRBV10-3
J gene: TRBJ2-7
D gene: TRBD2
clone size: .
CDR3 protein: CAISGLDSGSHEQYF
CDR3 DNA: TGTGCCATCAGTGGGCTAGATAGCGGGAGCCACGAGCAGTACTTC

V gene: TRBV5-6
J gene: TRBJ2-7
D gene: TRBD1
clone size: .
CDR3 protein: CASSLGQGEQYF
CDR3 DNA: TGTGCCAGCAGCTTGGGACAGGGCGAGCAGTACTTC

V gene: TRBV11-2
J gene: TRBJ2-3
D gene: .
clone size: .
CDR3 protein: CASSLPPEF
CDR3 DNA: TGTGCCAGCAGCTTACCCCCCGAATTT

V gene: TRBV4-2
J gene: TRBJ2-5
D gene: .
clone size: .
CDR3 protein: CASSQGASGGGGQETQYF
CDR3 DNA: TGTGCCAGCAGCCAAGGAGCCTCAGGCGGAGGGGGGCAAGAGACCCAGTACTTC

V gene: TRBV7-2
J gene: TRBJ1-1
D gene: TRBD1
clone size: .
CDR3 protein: CASSFHFRGYAEAFF
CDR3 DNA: TGTGCCAGCAGCTTCCACTTCAGGGGGTACGCTGAAGCTTTCTTT

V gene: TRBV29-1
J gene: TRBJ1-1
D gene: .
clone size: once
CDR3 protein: CSVGDSGDTEAFF
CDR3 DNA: TGCAGCGTTGGAGACAGCGGGGACACTGAAGCTTTCTTT

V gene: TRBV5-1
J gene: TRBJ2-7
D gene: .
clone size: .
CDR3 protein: CASSPQRVTSYEQYF
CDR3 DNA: TGCGCCAGCAGCCCCCAGCGGGTAACCTCCTACGAGCAGTACTTC